The sequence of this TCR beta chain was determined in a study of control samples from healthy donors and cancer patients. TCRdb's table, derived via immunoSEQ multiplex PCR, lists solely in-frame clones and lacks some. The data show 45,000 to 60,000 clones, with roughly 94% seen just once and 3.5% to 4% held by the top ten. Germline lookup yields CDR1 SGDLS and CDR2 YYNGEE. This CDR3 has 14 residues. The V end lost 1 base, the J end lost 3 bases, and 10 bases lay between the germline ends. The J gene is TRBJ1-1, the V gene TRBV9; weak D call: TRBD1 (5 bases). This receptor was obtained from a man aged 25-45 years in good health. Source material: blood. In DNA form, the CDR3 reads TGTGCCAGCAGCGTAAGTCGGGGGGACACTGAAGCTTTCTTT. This translates into CASSVSRGDTEAFF. Variable domain in full (rest from reference TRBV9 and TRBJ1-1): DSGVTQTPKHLITATGQRVTLRCSPRSGDLSVYWYQQSLDQGLQFLIQYYNGEERAKGNILERFSAQQFPDLHSELNLSSLELGDSALYFCASSVSRGDTEAFFGQGTRLTVV.